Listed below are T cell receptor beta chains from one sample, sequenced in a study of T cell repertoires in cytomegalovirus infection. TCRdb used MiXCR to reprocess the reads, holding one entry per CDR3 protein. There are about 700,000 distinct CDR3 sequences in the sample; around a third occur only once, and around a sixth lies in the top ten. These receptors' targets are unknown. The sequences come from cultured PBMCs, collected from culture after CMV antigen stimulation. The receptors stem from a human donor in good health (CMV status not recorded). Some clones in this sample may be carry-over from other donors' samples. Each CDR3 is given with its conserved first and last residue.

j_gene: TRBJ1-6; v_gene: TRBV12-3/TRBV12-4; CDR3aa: CASSLDPAALHF
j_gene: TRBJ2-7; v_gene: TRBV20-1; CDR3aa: CSARDFDSYEQYF
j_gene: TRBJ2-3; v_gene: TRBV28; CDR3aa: CASSFPGQGGRRDTQYF
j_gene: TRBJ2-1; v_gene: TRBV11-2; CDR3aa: CASSPYSGEQFF
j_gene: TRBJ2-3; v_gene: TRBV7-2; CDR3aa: CASSAQGRTDTQYF
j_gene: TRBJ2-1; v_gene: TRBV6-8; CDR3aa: CASRPRHDEQFF
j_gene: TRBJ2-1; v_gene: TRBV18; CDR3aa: CASSPPGLAEYNEQFF
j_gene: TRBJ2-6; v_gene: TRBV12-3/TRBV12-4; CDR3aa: CASSSAPAGANVLTF
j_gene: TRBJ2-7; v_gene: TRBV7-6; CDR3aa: CASSARTSWSSMNEQYF
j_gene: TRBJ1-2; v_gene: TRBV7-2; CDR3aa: CASSGPDRNYGYTF